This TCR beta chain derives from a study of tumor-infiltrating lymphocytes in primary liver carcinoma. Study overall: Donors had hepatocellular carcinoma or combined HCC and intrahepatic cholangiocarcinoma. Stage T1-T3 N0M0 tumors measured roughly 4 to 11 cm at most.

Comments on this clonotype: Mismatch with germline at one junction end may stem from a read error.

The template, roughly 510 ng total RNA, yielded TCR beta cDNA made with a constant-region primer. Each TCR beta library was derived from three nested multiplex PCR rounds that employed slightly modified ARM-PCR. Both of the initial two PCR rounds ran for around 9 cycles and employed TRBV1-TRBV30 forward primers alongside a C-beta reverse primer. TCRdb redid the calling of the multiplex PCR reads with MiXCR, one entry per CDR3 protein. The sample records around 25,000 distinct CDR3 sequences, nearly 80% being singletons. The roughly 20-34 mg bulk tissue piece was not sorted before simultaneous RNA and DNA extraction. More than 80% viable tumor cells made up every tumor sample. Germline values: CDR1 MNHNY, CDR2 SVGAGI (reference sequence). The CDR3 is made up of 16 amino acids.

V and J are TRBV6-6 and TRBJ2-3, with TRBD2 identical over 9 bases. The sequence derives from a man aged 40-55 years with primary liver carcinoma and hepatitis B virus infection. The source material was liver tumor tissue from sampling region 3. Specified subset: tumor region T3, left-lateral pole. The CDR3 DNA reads TGTGCCAACAGGAAAGGGACCAGCGGGAGGACGGATACCCAGTATTTT. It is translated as CANRKGTSGRTDTQYF.